Following are 3 T cell receptor beta chains from one sample sequenced in a study of T cells expressing NK-cell markers. One entry per CDR3 protein, without DNA, is what TCRdb gives after re-calling the 5' RACE reads. This sample lists about 460,000 distinct CDR3 sequences; its ten largest clones have about 1.5%. Sequencing was done on a sample of blood T cells: a sorted CD56 or NKG2C T cell subset, CD4+ or CD8+ T cells, or bulk PBMC T cells (not recorded which). The receptor source for this set is a woman aged 50 to 60 in good health.

The gene calls are TRBV5-5 and TRBJ1-5. The germline V gene encodes CDR1 SGHKS and CDR2 YYEKEE (reference sequence). The CDR3 runs to 18 residues. This CDR3 is CASSLAARTAYSNQPQHF.

V usage is TRBV27 and J usage is TRBJ2-7; the D call of TRBD1 rests on TCRdb alone, since no DNA is present to check it. Germline CDR1 is MNHEY and CDR2 is SMNVEV (reference sequence). The CDR3 covers 13 residues. The CDR3 reads CASSPRGTGQQYF.

The chain links TRBV4-1 to TRBJ2-1; TCRdb calls TRBD2, which cannot be checked without DNA. The CDR3 is 19 amino acids. Germline V gene data show CDR1 as MGHRA and CDR2 as YSYEKL. The chain's CDR3 is CASRGQGLAGNFRAPEQFF.